A selection of T cell receptor beta chains follows, all from one sample in a study of T cell changes during pregnancy in multiple sclerosis. Some clones are missing from TCRdb's copy, which holds only in-frame ones; the method was immunoSEQ multiplex PCR. The data contain some 70,000 clones, 75% to 95% of them singletons. The sample in question was CD8+ T cells from peripheral blood mononuclear cells, obtained before pregnancy. These receptors were taken from a female donor with multiple sclerosis, enrolled in a pregnancy study. The CDR3 runs from the conserved cysteine through the conserved F or W. A D gene is named only where the DNA matches it firmly. The size of a clone is reported for some rows only, either as once, few or many, or as a class for expanded clones.

D: TRBD1; V: TRBV7-9; J: TRBJ1-2; size: once; CDR3: CASSLAVDRGAFYGYTF; DNA: TGTGCCAGCAGCTTAGCGGTGGACAGGGGGGCTTTCTATGGCTACACCTTC
D: TRBD2; V: TRBV11-2; J: TRBJ2-3; size: .; CDR3: CASSLAGGSTDTQYF; DNA: TGTGCCAGCAGCTTAGCGGGGGGAAGCACAGATACGCAGTATTTT
D: .; V: TRBV6-6; J: TRBJ2-1; size: few; CDR3: CASSYLAGGFNEQFF; DNA: TGTGCCAGCAGTTATCTAGCCGGGGGATTCAATGAGCAGTTCTTC
D: TRBD1; V: TRBV2; J: TRBJ2-7; size: .; CDR3: CSPKESWLETGLPYEQYF; DNA: TGTTCCCCGAAGGAAAGTTGGTTGGAGACAGGGCTTCCGTACGAGCAGTACTTC
D: .; V: TRBV6-6; J: TRBJ1-1; size: once; CDR3: CASSYGVRVTPEAFF; DNA: TGTGCCAGCAGTTACGGGGTCAGGGTAACCCCTGAAGCTTTCTTT
D: .; V: TRBV19; J: TRBJ1-6; size: .; CDR3: CASSIVENSPLHF; DNA: TGTGCCAGTAGTATTGTGGAGAATTCACCCCTCCACTTT
D: .; V: TRBV5-6; J: TRBJ2-7; size: .; CDR3: CASSSGGSYEQYF; DNA: TGTGCCAGCAGCTCAGGGGGGTCCTACGAGCAGTACTTC
D: TRBD1; V: TRBV2; J: TRBJ2-1; size: .; CDR3: CASFSGTGFFNEQFF; DNA: TGTGCCAGCTTTTCCGGGACAGGGTTCTTCAATGAGCAGTTCTTC
D: TRBD1; V: TRBV10-3; J: TRBJ2-3; size: .; CDR3: CAISGWGQSTDTQYF; DNA: TGTGCCATCAGTGGTTGGGGACAGAGCACAGATACGCAGTATTTT
D: .; V: TRBV7-6; J: TRBJ2-7; size: .; CDR3: CASSLLTASYEQYF; DNA: TGTGCCAGCAGCTTATTGACAGCATCCTACGAGCAGTACTTC
D: TRBD2; V: TRBV13; J: TRBJ2-1; size: .; CDR3: CASSLEGGGHNEQFF; DNA: TGTGCCAGCAGCTTAGAAGGCGGGGGGCACAATGAGCAGTTCTTC
D: TRBD1; V: TRBV9; J: TRBJ1-1; size: .; CDR3: CASSATGTGVPISPMNTEAFF; DNA: TGTGCCAGCAGCGCCACCGGGACAGGAGTCCCCATCAGCCCCATGAACACTGAAGCTTTCTTT
D: TRBD1; V: TRBV7-9; J: TRBJ1-5; size: .; CDR3: CASSSELTGEGQPQHF; DNA: TGTGCCAGCAGCTCCGAATTGACAGGGGAAGGTCAGCCCCAGCATTTT
D: TRBD1; V: TRBV6-6; J: TRBJ1-5; size: .; CDR3: CASSYDGTGGNQPQHF; DNA: TGTGCCAGCAGTTATGACGGGACAGGGGGAAATCAGCCCCAGCATTTT
D: TRBD1; V: TRBV9; J: TRBJ2-7; size: .; CDR3: CASSAQGTGTYEQYF; DNA: TGTGCCAGCAGCGCACAGGGGACAGGGACCTACGAGCAGTACTTC
D: .; V: TRBV18; J: TRBJ1-6; size: .; CDR3: CASSLRNSLYNSPLHF; DNA: TGTGCCAGCTCACTGAGGAACTCTTTATATAATTCACCCCTCCACTTT